This section outlines one T cell receptor beta chain sequence together with its context. Its target is not known. Trimming cost V 3 bases and J 0 bases, with 12 bases left between them. The CDR3 is 16 amino acids. CDR1 and CDR2 from the germline V gene are MNHNY and SVGAGI (reference sequence). TCRdb's copy holds only in-frame clones and misses some; the assay was immunoSEQ multiplex PCR. The sample contains 150,000 to 200,000 clones, approximately 88% of which appear only once. The data were obtained in a study of cytomegalovirus exposure and HLA in healthy donors. Study-level findings and limits: TCR beta chains numbering 150 to 200 were designated cytomegalovirus-associated.

The sample taken for sequencing was PBMCs. V is TRBV6-6 and J is TRBJ2-4; no clear D. This receptor was taken from a man aged 18 to 35 in good health and CMV-seropositive. CDR3 DNA sequence: TGTGCCAGCAGTTATGGGCAGGCTATAGCCAAAAACATTCAGTACTTC. This encodes CASSYGQAIAKNIQYF.